Presented here are 8 T cell receptor beta chains from one specimen sequenced in a study of beta chain features in type 1 diabetes. The isolated RNA, all of it, was reverse transcribed, so expressed TCRB transcripts were what got sequenced. This table comes from immunoSEQ multiplex PCR, and its TCRdb copy is limited to in-frame clones, with some not included. The profile shows fewer than 150,000 clones, 6.9% of them singletons. What was sequenced was central memory CD4+ T cells from blood. The receptors come from a woman aged 25 to 39 in good health.

There are a few counts of this clone. The V and J genes are TRBV30 and TRBJ2-3, with 14 nucleotides matching TRBD2. V gave up 7 bases and J gave up 1 base; unmatched junction bases: 7. The CDR3 consists of 16 residues. Germline V gene data show CDR1 as GTSNPN and CDR2 as SVGIG (reference sequence). CDR3 DNA sequence: TGTGCCTCCGAGACTAGCGGGAGGGTAGGCACAGATACGCAGTATTTT. It translates to CASETSGRVGTDTQYF. Complete variable domain (other parts from reference TRBV30 and TRBJ2-3): SQTIHQWPATLVQPVGSPLSLECTVEGTSNPNLYWYRQAAGRGLQLLFYSVGIGQISSEVPQNLSASRPQDRQFILSSKKLLLSDSGFYLCASETSGRVGTDTQYFGPGTRLTVL.

The chain has TRBV5-1 and TRBJ2-5; maybe TRBD1 (5 bases). Germline V gene lookup returns CDR1 SGHRS and CDR2 YFSETQ. With 3 bases removed from V and 2 bases from J, the gap between germline ends came to 11 bases. CDR3 size: 14 residues. CDR3 coding DNA: TGCGCCAGCAGCTCTGACAGTTCTCAAGAGACCCAGTACTTC. It specifies CASSSDSSQETQYF.

V is TRBV4-3 and J is TRBJ2-5; 10 bases agree with TRBD2. Germline trimming cut 4 bases from V and 9 bases from J; bases unmatched to any gene: 11. CDR3 length: 15 amino acids. CDR1 is LGHNA, CDR2 YSLEER, per germline. The CDR3 bases are TGCGCCAGCAGCCTCCACTGGACTAGCGGATCGGCCCAGTACTTC. Residues: CASSLHWTSGSAQYF.

The table lists this clone with a few counts. CDR3 coding DNA: TGCGCCAGCAGCGGACGGGGTCAAATTGCAGATACGCAGTATTTT. This translates into CASSGRGQIADTQYF. The chain employs TRBV4-1 and TRBJ2-3; D might be TRBD2 (5 bases). V was cut by 5 bases and J by 4 bases, with 16 bases left in between. The CDR3 is 15 amino acids. Germline V gene data show CDR1 as MGHRA and CDR2 as YSYEKL.

The rearrangement links TRBV18 to TRBJ1-4, with D tentatively TRBD1 (6 bases). V was pared by 2 bases and J by 4 bases, with 14 bases between. The CDR3 consists of 16 residues. Per the germline V gene, CDR1 is KGHSH and CDR2 is LQKENI. CDR3 region: CASSPFPARGNEKLFF. The CDR3 coding sequence is TGTGCCAGCTCACCATTTCCCGCCAGGGGTAATGAAAAACTGTTTTTT.

V gene TRBV11-3 combines with J gene TRBJ2-6; tentatively, D is TRBD2 (7 bases). CDR3 size: 18 residues. Germline CDR1 reads SGHNT; CDR2 reads YENEEA. Trimming took 1 base from V and 3 from J, leaving 16 bases between them. This chain's CDR3 is CASSLGAGGGDGANVLTF. In DNA, the CDR3 is TGTGCCAGCAGCTTAGGTGCTGGGGGGGGCGATGGGGCCAACGTCCTGACTTTC.

A few counts support this clone. This rearrangement joins TRBV18 to TRBJ2-1; 8 bases align to TRBD1. The CDR3 has 12 amino acids. In germline, CDR1 is KGHSH, CDR2 LQKENI. The V segment lost 8 bases and the J segment 8 bases; nucleotides outside the gene matches: 5. CDR3 nucleotides: TGTGCCAGCGCGCCACAGGGGGATGAGCAGTTCTTC. Translated: CASAPQGDEQFF. The variable domain in full, with the rest retrieved from reference TRBV18 and TRBJ2-1, is NAGVMQNPRHLVRRRGQEARLRCSPMKGHSHVYWYRQLPEEGLKFMVYLQKENIIDESGMPKERFSAEFPKEGPSILRIQQVVRGDSAAYFCASAPQGDEQFFGPGTRLTVL.

The chain employs TRBV6-6 and TRBJ1-1; D perhaps matches TRBD1 (5 bases). Germline V gene lookup returns CDR1 MNHNY and CDR2 SVGAGI (reference sequence). The germline V and J ends were trimmed by 2 bases and 4 bases, with 17 bases remaining between them. The CDR3 extends over 16 amino acids. The CDR3 DNA reads as TGTGCCAGCAGTTACGGTGGCGGGGGGTTGGGCACTGAAGCTTTCTTT. Protein sequence: CASSYGGGGLGTEAFF.